This T cell receptor beta chain was sequenced in a study of blood T cell repertoires in COVID-19. The overall study: T cells, B-cell-depleted T cells, or PBMCs provided the cDNA or gDNA that served as material.

Germline loops: CDR1 SGHNT, CDR2 YYREEE (reference sequence). V gave up 3 bases and J gave up 8 bases; unmatched junction bases: 6. The CDR3 has 13 amino acids. The method was immunoSEQ multiplex PCR; TCRdb's version includes in-frame clones alone and lacks a portion of them. This table holds 140,000 to 150,000 clones, 81% found once. This clone was picked up one time. Sequencing was performed on peripheral blood. This sequence joins TRBV5-4 and TRBJ1-2, with 8 bases lining up with TRBD1. The origin of this receptor is a human donor with acute or convalescent COVID-19. The donor label of this sample is uncertain. The CDR3 DNA follows: TGTGCCAGCAGCTCGTGGACAGGGCACGGCTACACCTTC. Its translation is CASSSWTGHGYTF.